This T cell receptor beta chain was sequenced during a study of control samples from healthy donors and cancer patients (TCRdb year 2020). This clone came up once. Its antigen is not yet known. Per-nucleotide qualities are absent, and no much larger clonotype sits a single base away. At the junction V is shortened by 4 bases and J by 1 base, with 7 bases in between. CDR1 and CDR2, per the germline V gene, are SQVTM and ANQGSEA. Inclusive of the bounding cysteine and phenylalanine, the CDR3 is 12 residues long. Of all the DNA, just the CDR3 is kept, 36 bases in frame from base 1. The library relied on the immunoSEQ multiplex PCR assay. TCRdb re-hosts the immuneACCESS table, in-frame sequences only. Its copies lack some clones; in the studies checked, an unresolved V gene accounts for under half of them, and the cause for the rest is not known. Across this sample there are some 150,000 clones, with around 94% seen only once. 13% to 15% of the sample goes to the ten largest clones.

The sample was PBMCs. The receptor was derived from a man aged 55-75 years with colorectal cancer. The chain couples TRBV29-1 to TRBJ1-2; the D gene assignment is ambiguous. The sequence in DNA is TGCAGCGTTGTCGCCTATAACTATGGCTACACCTTC. Translated, it reads CSVVAYNYGYTF.